A selection of T cell receptor beta chains follows, all from one sample in a study of T cell responses to AZD1222 COVID-19 vaccine. Here immunoSEQ multiplex PCR was the method, and the copy in TCRdb shows in-frame clones only, minus some. The profile shows 200,000 or so clones, around 87% of them singletons. Sequenced material: peripheral blood, taken on day 0 of MenACWY control vaccination. All receptors come from an adult in good health. Both conserved end residues are part of each CDR3. A D gene is named only where the DNA matches it firmly. Size tells how often a clone was seen (once, few, many) or the class of an expanded clone, and some rows leave it out.

v_call,clone_size,j_call,d_call,cdr3_nt,cdr3_aa
TRBV6-2/TRBV6-3,.,TRBJ2-1,.,TGTGCCAGCAGTTACAGCGCGAGCTCCTACAATGAGCAGTTCTTC,CASSYSASSYNEQFF
TRBV9,.,TRBJ2-1,TRBD1,TGTGCCAGCAGTGAGGCCGGGACAGGGTACTACAATGAGCAGTTCTTC,CASSEAGTGYYNEQFF
TRBV5-8,.,TRBJ2-7,.,TGTGCCAGCAGCGTAAGGGTGGCAGGGCGCTCCGAGCAGTACTTC,CASSVRVAGRSEQYF
TRBV5-6,.,TRBJ1-1,TRBD1,TGTGCCAGCAGCTTGGTACAGGGGGTGATGAACACTGAAGCTTTCTTT,CASSLVQGVMNTEAFF
TRBV7-2,.,TRBJ1-1,.,TGTGCCAGCAGCTTAGGGACGAGTGCCCACACTGAAGCTTTCTTT,CASSLGTSAHTEAFF
TRBV20-1,.,TRBJ2-5,.,TGCAGTGCTAAGCTGGAGACCCAGTACTTC,CSAKLETQYF
TRBV27,.,TRBJ2-1,TRBD2,TGTGCCAGCAGTTCGCGACTAGCGGGAGATCTTGGAGGGTCCTACAATGAGCAGTTCTTC,CASSSRLAGDLGGSYNEQFF
TRBV5-4,once,TRBJ2-1,.,TGTGCCAGCAGCTTGGCGGGAGTCTACAATGAGCAGTTCTTC,CASSLAGVYNEQFF
TRBV7-2,.,TRBJ1-1,.,TGTGCCAGCAGCTTAAAAGTTTTGCAGGGGAACACTGAAGCTTTCTTT,CASSLKVLQGNTEAFF
TRBV11-2,few,TRBJ2-2,TRBD1,TGTGCCAGCCGACCCCGGGACAGGGTAGGCGCCGGGGAGCTGTTTTTT,CASRPRDRVGAGELFF
TRBV5-5,.,TRBJ2-3,TRBD1,TGTGCCAGCAGCTTGCGTACAGGGGGAAGCACAGATACGCAGTATTTT,CASSLRTGGSTDTQYF
TRBV6-5,.,TRBJ2-2,.,TGTGCCAGCAGTTTCCGTCTAGGATTGAACACCGGGGAGCTGTTTTTT,CASSFRLGLNTGELFF
TRBV7-9,once,TRBJ2-1,.,TGTGCCAGCAGCTTAAGGGGGAGCTCCTACAATGAGCAGTTCTTC,CASSLRGSSYNEQFF
TRBV7-9,.,TRBJ1-1,TRBD1,TGTGCCAGCAGCTTGTCAGGGGGCGGGGACACTGAAGCTTTCTTT,CASSLSGGGDTEAFF
TRBV24-1,.,TRBJ2-7,.,TGTGCCACCAGTGATTTAACGGGGGACGAGCAGTACTTC,CATSDLTGDEQYF
TRBV12-3/TRBV12-4,.,TRBJ2-3,.,TGTGCCAGCAGTTTATTTCGAGGCGATACGCAGTATTTT,CASSLFRGDTQYF
TRBV5-1,.,TRBJ2-5,.,TGCGCCAGCAGCTTGGCTGGGGAGTACCAAGAGACCCAGTACTTC,CASSLAGEYQETQYF
TRBV7-2,.,TRBJ2-3,.,TGTGCCAGCAGCTTCGGGCTCACCACAGATACGCAGTATTTT,CASSFGLTTDTQYF
TRBV4-3,.,TRBJ1-5,.,TGCGCCAGCAGCCAAGGGGTGAATCAGCCCCAGCATTTT,CASSQGVNQPQHF
TRBV7-6,.,TRBJ2-7,TRBD2,TGTGCCAGCAGCCCGCGGTCGACTAGCGGGAGCTACGAGCAGTACTTC,CASSPRSTSGSYEQYF
TRBV7-3,.,TRBJ2-3,TRBD1,TGTGCCAGCAGCTTTACACAGGGGACAGATACGCAGTATTTT,CASSFTQGTDTQYF
TRBV19,.,TRBJ1-1,TRBD1,TGTGCCAGTAGCAATCCATGGGTGACAGGGGGCCAAGCTTTGCCTGAAGCTTTCTTT,CASSNPWVTGGQALPEAFF
TRBV30,once,TRBJ1-1,.,TGTGCCTGGAGTGAGGTGATGAACACTGAAGCTTTCTTT,CAWSEVMNTEAFF
TRBV30,.,TRBJ1-1,TRBD1,TGTGCCTGGAGTTTGAACGACAGGGCCGGTGCTTTCTTT,CAWSLNDRAGAFF
TRBV6-5,.,TRBJ1-5,TRBD1,TGTGCCAGCAGTTCAGGACAGGGTATCGGCAATCAGCCCCAGCATTTT,CASSSGQGIGNQPQHF
TRBV19,.,TRBJ2-7,TRBD1,TGTGCCAGTAGTACAGGCTTGGCAGGGGGACGGCTCTACGAGCAGTACTTC,CASSTGLAGGRLYEQYF
TRBV9,once,TRBJ1-6,.,TGTGCCAGCAGCGTAGTTGGGGGTGAGAATTCACCCCTCCACTTT,CASSVVGGENSPLHF
TRBV6-5,.,TRBJ2-7,TRBD1,TGTGCCAAAAGGGACAGGGGGCACGAGCAGTACTTC,CAKRDRGHEQYF
TRBV30,.,TRBJ1-6,.,TGTGCCTGGAGCGCTGTGGGAGGGACACCCCTCCACTTT,CAWSAVGGTPLHF
TRBV6-5,.,TRBJ1-4,TRBD1,TGTGCCAGCAGGGGACAGGGCGAAAAACTGTTTTTT,CASRGQGEKLFF
TRBV4-1,.,TRBJ2-2,.,TGCGCCAGCAGGGACAGGGTGGGGGGGCCCACCGGGGAGCTGTTTTTT,CASRDRVGGPTGELFF
TRBV24-1,.,TRBJ2-1,TRBD2,TGTGCCACCAGCGAGGCGAGCGGGAGGGCTTATGAGCAGTTCTTC,CATSEASGRAYEQFF
TRBV19,.,TRBJ2-2,TRBD1,TGTGCCAGTAGTGCAGACAGGGCCGGGGAGCTGTTTTTT,CASSADRAGELFF
TRBV7-3,.,TRBJ2-3,.,TGTGCCAGCAGCTTAGGGTATAGCACAGATACGCAGTATTTT,CASSLGYSTDTQYF
TRBV6-5,.,TRBJ1-1,.,TGTGCCAGCGGCGAGGGGCTGACCACTGAAGCTTTCTTT,CASGEGLTTEAFF
TRBV6-5,once,TRBJ2-5,TRBD2,TGTGCCAGCAGTTTTCTAGCGGCCTGGGAGACCCAGTACTTC,CASSFLAAWETQYF
TRBV11-1,.,TRBJ2-2,TRBD1,TGTGCCAGCAGCACCAGACAGGGGGGCACCGGGGAGCTGTTTTTT,CASSTRQGGTGELFF
TRBV4-1,.,TRBJ2-3,TRBD2,TGCGCCAGCAGCCAAGAGGCTAGCGGTAGCACAGATACGCAGTATTTT,CASSQEASGSTDTQYF
TRBV4-2,.,TRBJ1-2,TRBD1,TGTGCCAGCAGCCAAGATCGGACAGGGGTTAATGGCTACACCTTC,CASSQDRTGVNGYTF
TRBV5-1,many,TRBJ2-5,TRBD1,TGCGCCAGCAGCTTGGGAGGGGGCAGGGAGACCCAGTACTTC,CASSLGGGRETQYF
TRBV7-2,.,TRBJ2-5,TRBD1,TGTGCCAGCAGCCTACAGGGGTACCAAGAGACCCAGTACTTC,CASSLQGYQETQYF
TRBV23-1,.,TRBJ1-4,TRBD1,TGCGCCAGCAGTCAATCTGGACAGCTTTATAAACATTGTGGGGACAGGGCCAATGAAAAACTGTTTTTT,CASSQSGQLYKHCGDRANEKLFF
TRBV6-5,.,TRBJ2-1,TRBD2,TGTGCCAGCAGGAGCGGGATCGGCAATGAGCAGTTCTTC,CASRSGIGNEQFF
TRBV30,.,TRBJ1-6,.,TGTGCCTGGAGTGTTGGAAATTCACCCCTCCACTTT,CAWSVGNSPLHF
TRBV18,.,TRBJ2-2,.,TGTGCCAGCCAGGGACGGATGAACACCGGGGAGCTGTTTTTT,CASQGRMNTGELFF